This is a list of T cell receptor beta chains from one sample in a study of technical replicates of blood from a few donors. TCRdb keeps only in-frame clones here, not all; method: immunoSEQ multiplex PCR. This table has 84,000 or so clones, around 93% appearing once. Sequencing was performed on T cells isolated from PBMCs. All receptors derive from a human donor in good health. The CDR3 runs from the conserved cysteine through the conserved F or W. A D gene is named only where the DNA matches it firmly. Size tells how often a clone was seen (once, few, many) or the class of an expanded clone, and some rows leave it out.

V gene	D gene	clone size	J gene	CDR3 protein	CDR3 DNA
TRBV30	.	.	TRBJ2-1	CAWSITEYNEQFF	TGTGCCTGGAGCATCACAGAGTACAATGAGCAGTTCTTC
TRBV4-1	.	.	TRBJ2-7	CASSQDRQDVYEQYF	TGCGCCAGCAGCCAAGATAGACAGGACGTATACGAGCAGTACTTC
TRBV10-3	.	.	TRBJ2-7	CAISEESGSYEQYF	TGTGCCATCAGTGAGGAGAGCGGTTCCTACGAGCAGTACTTC
TRBV30	.	.	TRBJ2-1	CASRKRDEQFF	TGTGCTTCAAGGAAGAGGGATGAGCAGTTCTTC
TRBV5-8	.	.	TRBJ1-5	CASSLSGHFSNQPQHF	TGTGCCAGCAGCTTATCAGGACATTTTAGCAATCAGCCCCAGCATTTT
TRBV19	.	.	TRBJ2-7	CASSQGTHYEQYF	TGTGCCAGTAGCCAGGGTACTCACTACGAGCAGTACTTC
TRBV6-5	TRBD1	.	TRBJ1-2	CASSQLRTGRGYTF	TGTGCCAGCAGTCAACTTAGGACAGGCAGGGGCTACACCTTC
TRBV28	TRBD1	.	TRBJ1-4	CASGDREKLFF	TGTGCCAGCGGGGACAGGGAGAAACTGTTTTTT
TRBV21-1	.	.	TRBJ2-7	CASSRRTVTPYEQYF	TGTGCCAGCAGCAGGAGGACAGTTACTCCCTACGAGCAGTACTTC
TRBV7-2	TRBD1	.	TRBJ1-5	CASSPGTALDNQPQHF	TGTGCCAGCAGCCCAGGGACAGCGCTGGACAATCAGCCCCAGCATTTT
TRBV7-9	.	.	TRBJ2-7	CASSFFDEQYF	TGTGCCAGCAGCTTCTTCGACGAGCAGTACTTC
TRBV6-6	.	.	TRBJ2-1	CASRQGIGSYNEQFF	TGTGCCAGCAGGCAGGGGATTGGGTCCTACAATGAGCAGTTCTTC
TRBV28	.	.	TRBJ1-1	CASSSLRQGMNTEAFF	TGTGCCAGCAGTTCCCTCCGCCAGGGCATGAACACTGAAGCTTTCTTT
TRBV13	TRBD1	.	TRBJ1-6	CASSMGQADSPLHF	TGTGCCAGCAGCATGGGACAGGCAGATTCACCCCTCCACTTT
TRBV10-1	TRBD2	.	TRBJ2-1	CASSESLTSGNRTSSYNEQFF	TGCGCCAGCAGTGAGTCCCTGACTAGCGGGAACAGAACTAGCTCCTACAATGAGCAGTTCTTC
TRBV10-3	.	once	TRBJ2-2	CAIRARGNTGELFF	TGTGCCATCAGGGCTAGAGGGAACACCGGGGAGCTGTTTTTT
TRBV11-3	.	.	TRBJ2-3	CASSPRTATDTQYF	TGTGCCAGCAGCCCTCGGACTGCCACAGATACGCAGTATTTT
TRBV27	TRBD1	once	TRBJ2-1	CASSSVGTGGFRGNEQFF	TGTGCCAGCAGTTCCGTAGGGACAGGGGGCTTTAGGGGGAATGAGCAGTTCTTC
TRBV7-2	TRBD1	once	TRBJ2-7	CASSPLTGAYYEQYF	TGTGCCAGCAGCCCGCTGACAGGGGCCTACTACGAGCAGTACTTC
TRBV6-5	TRBD2	.	TRBJ2-1	CASSYEGTSGWDEQFF	TGTGCCAGCAGTTACGAAGGGACTAGCGGGTGGGATGAGCAGTTCTTC
TRBV7-2	.	.	TRBJ2-7	CASSFIESYEQYF	TGTGCCAGCAGCTTCATAGAATCCTACGAGCAGTACTTC
TRBV5-1	.	once	TRBJ1-2	CASSAGAYGYTF	TGCGCCAGCTCGGCAGGGGCTTATGGCTACACCTTC
TRBV18	.	few	TRBJ1-1	CASSRSNGNTEAFF	TGTGCCAGCTCGCGGTCAAACGGAAACACTGAAGCTTTCTTT
TRBV11-3	TRBD1	.	TRBJ2-2	CASSRFTGTEITGELFF	TGTGCCAGCAGCAGATTTACCGGGACAGAAATTACCGGGGAGCTGTTTTTT
TRBV11-3	TRBD2	.	TRBJ2-1	CASSLGRREGFHEQFF	TGTGCCAGCAGCTTAGGTCGGCGGGAGGGGTTCCATGAGCAGTTCTTC
TRBV27	TRBD2	.	TRBJ2-3	CASSPRTSRHTQYF	TGTGCCAGCAGTCCTCGGACTAGCAGGCATACGCAGTATTTT
TRBV5-4	.	once	TRBJ2-3	CASSLDSFTDTQYF	TGTGCCAGCAGCTTGGACAGCTTCACAGATACGCAGTATTTT
TRBV4-1	.	.	TRBJ1-2	CASSIYNGGNYGYTF	TGCGCCAGCAGCATCTACAACGGAGGTAACTATGGCTACACCTTC
TRBV23-1	.	.	TRBJ2-7	CASSQSVGQIYEQYF	TGCGCCAGCAGTCAATCCGTGGGACAAATCTACGAGCAGTACTTC
TRBV4-1	TRBD2	.	TRBJ2-1	CASSHRTSGMYNEQFF	TGCGCCAGCAGCCACCGGACTAGCGGGATGTACAATGAGCAGTTCTTC
TRBV7-6	.	.	TRBJ1-6	CASSLEQGSSSPLHF	TGTGCCAGCAGCCTCGAACAGGGTTCAAGCTCACCCCTCCACTTT
TRBV11-2	.	.	TRBJ1-2	CASSLVGRDYTF	TGTGCCAGCAGCTTAGTTGGGCGAGACTACACCTTC
TRBV10-1	TRBD1	.	TRBJ2-3	CATNSGGRTDTQYF	TGCGCTACTAACTCAGGGGGTCGCACAGATACGCAGTATTTT
TRBV7-9	TRBD2	.	TRBJ2-1	CASSWRGGTSNEQFF	TGTGCCAGCAGCTGGCGGGGGGGTACTTCTAATGAGCAGTTCTTC
TRBV28	.	.	TRBJ2-5	CASSPVGARARQETQYF	TGTGCCAGCAGCCCCGTGGGGGCAAGGGCCCGCCAAGAGACCCAGTACTTC
TRBV25-1	TRBD2	.	TRBJ2-7	CASSAGLAGVPSSYEQYF	TGTGCCAGCAGTGCGGGACTAGCGGGAGTTCCGAGCTCCTACGAGCAGTACTTC
TRBV10-3	TRBD1	.	TRBJ1-2	CAMYRGRDYGYTF	TGTGCCATGTACAGGGGGAGGGACTATGGCTACACCTTC
TRBV5-1	TRBD1	few	TRBJ1-1	CASTRQGDEAFF	TGCGCCAGCACCCGACAGGGAGATGAAGCTTTCTTT
TRBV20-1	.	.	TRBJ1-2	CSASGRSGYTF	TGCAGTGCTAGTGGCAGGTCGGGCTACACCTTC
TRBV10-2	TRBD2	.	TRBJ2-1	CASSESLGLAGVEQFF	TGCGCCAGCAGTGAGTCGTTGGGACTAGCGGGAGTTGAGCAGTTCTTC
TRBV4-2	.	.	TRBJ2-7	CASSQDPAEGAYEQYF	TGTGCCAGCAGCCAAGATCCGGCTGAGGGGGCCTACGAGCAGTACTTC
TRBV7-9	TRBD1	.	TRBJ2-7	CASSSRDRAGGTYEQYF	TGTGCCAGCAGCAGCCGGGACAGGGCGGGCGGGACCTACGAGCAGTACTTC
TRBV27	TRBD1	.	TRBJ1-5	CASSFWTGGKVVQPQHF	TGTGCCAGCAGTTTTTGGACAGGGGGGAAGGTGGTTCAGCCCCAGCATTTT
TRBV5-1	.	.	TRBJ2-5	CASSGGGVTETQYF	TGCGCCAGCAGCGGGGGAGGTGTTACAGAGACCCAGTACTTC
TRBV13	.	.	TRBJ1-2	CASSFGSVLPSGYTF	TGTGCCAGCAGCTTCGGGTCGGTTCTCCCATCTGGCTACACCTTC
TRBV29-1	TRBD2	.	TRBJ2-1	CSVEAGGGYYNEQFF	TGCAGCGTTGAAGCGGGCGGGGGGTACTACAATGAGCAGTTCTTC
TRBV18	.	few	TRBJ1-1	CASSPQAGVGSMNTEAFF	TGTGCCAGCTCACCCCAAGCAGGGGTTGGGAGTATGAACACTGAAGCTTTCTTT
TRBV29-1	TRBD2	.	TRBJ2-7	CSVAGAREGRSYEQYF	TGCAGCGTTGCCGGAGCCCGGGAGGGCCGGTCCTACGAGCAGTACTTC